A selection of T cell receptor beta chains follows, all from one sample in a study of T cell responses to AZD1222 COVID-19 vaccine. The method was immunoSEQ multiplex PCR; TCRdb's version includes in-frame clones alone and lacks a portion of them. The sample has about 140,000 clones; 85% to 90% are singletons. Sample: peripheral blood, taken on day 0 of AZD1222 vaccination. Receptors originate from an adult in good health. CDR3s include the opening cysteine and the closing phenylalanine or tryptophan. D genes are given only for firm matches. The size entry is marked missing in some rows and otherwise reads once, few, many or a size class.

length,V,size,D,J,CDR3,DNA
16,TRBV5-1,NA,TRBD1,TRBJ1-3,CASSAGSTGAGNTIYF,TGCGCCAGCAGCGCCGGGAGTACAGGGGCTGGAAACACCATATATTTT
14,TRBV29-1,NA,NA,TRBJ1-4,CSVINSATNEKLFF,TGCAGCGTTATAAACAGCGCAACTAATGAAAAACTGTTTTTT
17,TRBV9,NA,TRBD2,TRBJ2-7,CASSPDARERRSYEQYF,TGTGCCAGCAGCCCGGACGCGCGGGAGAGACGATCCTACGAGCAGTACTTC
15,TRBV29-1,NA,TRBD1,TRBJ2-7,CSVHARQGASYEQYF,TGCAGCGTGCATGCAAGACAGGGGGCATCCTACGAGCAGTACTTC
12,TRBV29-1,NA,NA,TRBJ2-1,CSVERKYNEQFF,TGCAGCGTTGAAAGGAAATACAATGAGCAGTTCTTC
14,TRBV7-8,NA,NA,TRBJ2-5,CASSLVGYGETQYF,TGTGCCAGCAGCTTGGTGGGTTACGGAGAGACCCAGTACTTC
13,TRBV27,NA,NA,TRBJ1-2,CASSFQSNYGYTF,TGTGCCAGCAGTTTCCAGAGTAACTATGGCTACACCTTC
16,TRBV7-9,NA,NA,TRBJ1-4,CASTNRLGGRDEKLFF,TGTGCCAGCACCAACCGGTTGGGGGGGCGAGATGAAAAACTGTTTTTT
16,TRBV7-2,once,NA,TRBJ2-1,CASSLDSGVSYNEQFF,TGTGCCAGCAGCTTAGATAGCGGAGTCTCCTACAATGAGCAGTTCTTC
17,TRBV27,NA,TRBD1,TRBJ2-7,CASSSLSDREISYEQYF,TGTGCCAGCAGTTCCCTATCGGACAGGGAAATATCCTACGAGCAGTACTTC
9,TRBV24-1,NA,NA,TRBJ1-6,CATSVALHF,TGTGCCACCAGTGTCGCCCTCCACTTT
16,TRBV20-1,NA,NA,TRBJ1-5,CSASLGGEVGNQPQHF,TGCAGTGCTAGTCTCGGGGGGGAGGTGGGAAATCAGCCCCAGCATTTT
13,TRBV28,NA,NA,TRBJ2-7,CASRSSGSYEQYF,TGTGCCAGCAGATCAAGCGGATCCTACGAGCAGTACTTC
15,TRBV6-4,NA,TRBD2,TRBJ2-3,CASSAGGRFTDTQYF,TGTGCCAGCAGTGCGGGCGGGAGATTCACAGATACGCAGTATTTT
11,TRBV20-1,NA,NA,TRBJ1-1,CSGGGTLEAFF,TGCAGCGGGGGGGGCACACTTGAAGCTTTCTTT
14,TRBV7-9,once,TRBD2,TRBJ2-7,CASSLGSRESEQYF,TGTGCCAGCAGCTTAGGGTCGCGGGAGAGCGAGCAGTACTTC
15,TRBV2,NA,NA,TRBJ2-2,CASRGLADSGGELFF,TGTGCCAGCAGAGGGCTAGCAGACTCGGGTGGGGAGCTGTTTTTT
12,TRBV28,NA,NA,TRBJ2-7,CASRASHTEQYF,TGTGCCAGCAGAGCGAGCCATACGGAGCAGTACTTC
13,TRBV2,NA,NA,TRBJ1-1,CASSERGIAEAFF,TGTGCCAGCAGTGAAAGGGGTATCGCTGAAGCTTTCTTT
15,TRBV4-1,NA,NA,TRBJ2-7,CASSQVAAVSYEQYF,TGCGCCAGCAGCCAAGTAGCAGCAGTCTCCTACGAGCAGTACTTC
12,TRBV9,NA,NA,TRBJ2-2,CASLSETGELFF,TGTGCCAGCCTAAGTGAAACCGGGGAGCTGTTTTTT
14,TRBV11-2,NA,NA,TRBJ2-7,CASSQRDRPYEQYF,TGTGCCAGCAGCCAGCGGGACAGACCCTACGAGCAGTACTTC
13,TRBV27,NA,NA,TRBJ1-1,CASSPPGRTEAFF,TGTGCCAGCAGTCCACCCGGAAGGACTGAAGCTTTCTTT
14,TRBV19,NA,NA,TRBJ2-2,CASSIIRNTGELFF,TGTGCCAGTAGTATCATCAGAAACACCGGGGAGCTGTTTTTT
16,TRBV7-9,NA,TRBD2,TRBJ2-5,CASSPIGGTSWETQYF,TGTGCCAGCAGCCCTATAGGGGGGACTAGCTGGGAGACCCAGTACTTC
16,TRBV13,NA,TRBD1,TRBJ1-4,CASSLRPGQGNEKLFF,TGTGCCAGCAGCTTACGACCGGGACAGGGTAATGAAAAACTGTTTTTT
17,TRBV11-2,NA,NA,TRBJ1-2,CASSFEGGNRVPYGYTF,TGTGCCAGCAGCTTCGAGGGGGGGAACAGGGTCCCCTATGGCTACACCTTC
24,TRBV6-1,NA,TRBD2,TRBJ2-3,CASSEALGGGSAASGSDIADTQYF,TGTGCCAGCAGTGAAGCGCTTGGAGGGGGCTCCGCGGCTAGCGGGAGCGATATTGCAGATACGCAGTATTTT
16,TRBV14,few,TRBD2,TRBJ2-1,CASSPIPFSGMAEQFF,TGTGCCAGCAGCCCCATTCCTTTTAGCGGGATGGCGGAGCAGTTCTTC
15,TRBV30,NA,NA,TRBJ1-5,CAWTARDRRNQPQHF,TGTGCCTGGACGGCCCGAGACAGAAGAAATCAGCCCCAGCATTTT
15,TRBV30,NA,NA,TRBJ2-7,CAWSVITGGQGEQYF,TGTGCCTGGAGTGTCATCACCGGGGGACAAGGGGAGCAGTACTTC
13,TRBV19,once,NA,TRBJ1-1,CASSIGGNTEAFF,TGTGCCAGTAGTATAGGGGGGAACACTGAAGCTTTCTTT
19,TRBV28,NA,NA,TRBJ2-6,CASSRGGTGLVSGANVLTF,TGTGCCAGCAGTAGGGGGGGGACAGGCTTAGTCTCTGGGGCCAACGTCCTGACTTTC
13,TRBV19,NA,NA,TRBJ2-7,CASSKLDTDEQYF,TGTGCCAGTAGTAAGCTGGACACGGACGAGCAGTACTTC
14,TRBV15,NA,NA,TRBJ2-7,CATSRDQGTYEQYF,TGTGCCACCAGCAGAGATCAGGGAACCTACGAGCAGTACTTC
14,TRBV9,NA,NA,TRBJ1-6,CASSAPESNSPLHF,TGTGCCAGCAGCGCCCCGGAATCAAATTCACCCCTCCACTTT
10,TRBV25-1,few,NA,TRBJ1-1,CASSGGEAFF,TGTGCCAGCAGTGGCGGCGAAGCTTTCTTT
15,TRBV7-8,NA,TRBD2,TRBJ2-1,CASSFRSGGRDEQFF,TGTGCCAGCAGCTTTAGATCGGGGGGGAGGGATGAGCAGTTCTTC
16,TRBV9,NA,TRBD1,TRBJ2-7,CASSPNPGTGSYEQYF,TGTGCCAGCAGCCCAAACCCCGGGACAGGGTCCTACGAGCAGTACTTC
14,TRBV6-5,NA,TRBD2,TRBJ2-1,CASSSPQREIEQFF,TGTGCCAGCAGCTCCCCACAGCGGGAGATTGAGCAGTTCTTC
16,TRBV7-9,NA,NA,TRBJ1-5,CASSLIQAYSNQPQHF,TGTGCCAGCAGCTTAATTCAGGCGTATAGCAATCAGCCCCAGCATTTT
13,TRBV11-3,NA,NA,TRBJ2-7,CASSLGRGNEQYF,TGTGCCAGCAGCTTAGGGAGGGGGAACGAGCAGTACTTC
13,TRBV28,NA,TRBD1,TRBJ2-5,CASSTRGRETQYF,TGTGCCAGCAGTACCAGGGGGCGCGAGACCCAGTACTTC
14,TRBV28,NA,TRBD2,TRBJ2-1,CASSGLAGANEQFF,TGTGCCAGCAGTGGGCTAGCGGGAGCTAATGAGCAGTTCTTC
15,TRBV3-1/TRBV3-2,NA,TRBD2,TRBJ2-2,CASSPGLVDTGELFF,TGTGCCAGCAGTCCCGGACTAGTAGACACCGGGGAGCTGTTTTTT
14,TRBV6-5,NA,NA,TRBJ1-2,CASSYSTGTHGYTF,TGTGCCAGCAGTTACTCGACAGGAACTCATGGCTACACCTTC
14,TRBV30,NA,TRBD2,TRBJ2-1,CAWKVGGLGNEQFF,TGTGCCTGGAAGGTGGGAGGGCTAGGCAATGAGCAGTTCTTC
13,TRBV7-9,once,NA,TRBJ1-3,CASAVFSGNTIYF,TGTGCCAGCGCGGTTTTCTCTGGAAACACCATATATTTT
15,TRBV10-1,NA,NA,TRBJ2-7,CASSGILTGLYEQYF,TGCGCCAGCAGTGGGATTCTGACAGGACTCTACGAGCAGTACTTC
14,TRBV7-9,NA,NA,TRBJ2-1,CASSLEALGGEQFF,TGTGCCAGCAGCTTAGAAGCCCTCGGGGGTGAGCAGTTCTTC
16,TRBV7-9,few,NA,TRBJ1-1,CASSPPGRERGTEAFF,TGTGCCAGCAGCCCTCCTGGGAGGGAGAGGGGAACTGAAGCTTTCTTT
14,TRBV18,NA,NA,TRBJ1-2,CASSPGTVNYGYTF,TGTGCCAGCTCACCGGGGACGGTAAACTATGGCTACACCTTC
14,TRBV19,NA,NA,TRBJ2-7,CASSIRNYSYEQYF,TGTGCCAGTAGTATCCGGAACTACTCCTACGAGCAGTACTTC
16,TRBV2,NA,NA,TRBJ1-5,CASSAPGAVSGKPQHF,TGTGCCAGCAGTGCCCCTGGGGCGGTCAGCGGAAAGCCCCAGCATTTT
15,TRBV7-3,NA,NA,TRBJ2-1,CASSPGSAFYNEQFF,TGTGCCAGCAGCCCAGGGTCGGCTTTCTACAATGAGCAGTTCTTC
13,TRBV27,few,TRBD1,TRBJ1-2,CASSPTGFYGYTF,TGTGCCAGCAGTCCGACAGGGTTCTATGGCTACACCTTC
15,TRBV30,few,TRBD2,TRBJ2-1,CAWSRGGRGYNEQFF,TGTGCCTGGAGTCGAGGCGGGAGAGGCTACAATGAGCAGTTCTTC
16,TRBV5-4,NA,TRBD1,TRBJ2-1,CASSFRIGQGDNEQFF,TGTGCCAGCAGCTTTCGAATAGGACAGGGGGACAATGAGCAGTTCTTC